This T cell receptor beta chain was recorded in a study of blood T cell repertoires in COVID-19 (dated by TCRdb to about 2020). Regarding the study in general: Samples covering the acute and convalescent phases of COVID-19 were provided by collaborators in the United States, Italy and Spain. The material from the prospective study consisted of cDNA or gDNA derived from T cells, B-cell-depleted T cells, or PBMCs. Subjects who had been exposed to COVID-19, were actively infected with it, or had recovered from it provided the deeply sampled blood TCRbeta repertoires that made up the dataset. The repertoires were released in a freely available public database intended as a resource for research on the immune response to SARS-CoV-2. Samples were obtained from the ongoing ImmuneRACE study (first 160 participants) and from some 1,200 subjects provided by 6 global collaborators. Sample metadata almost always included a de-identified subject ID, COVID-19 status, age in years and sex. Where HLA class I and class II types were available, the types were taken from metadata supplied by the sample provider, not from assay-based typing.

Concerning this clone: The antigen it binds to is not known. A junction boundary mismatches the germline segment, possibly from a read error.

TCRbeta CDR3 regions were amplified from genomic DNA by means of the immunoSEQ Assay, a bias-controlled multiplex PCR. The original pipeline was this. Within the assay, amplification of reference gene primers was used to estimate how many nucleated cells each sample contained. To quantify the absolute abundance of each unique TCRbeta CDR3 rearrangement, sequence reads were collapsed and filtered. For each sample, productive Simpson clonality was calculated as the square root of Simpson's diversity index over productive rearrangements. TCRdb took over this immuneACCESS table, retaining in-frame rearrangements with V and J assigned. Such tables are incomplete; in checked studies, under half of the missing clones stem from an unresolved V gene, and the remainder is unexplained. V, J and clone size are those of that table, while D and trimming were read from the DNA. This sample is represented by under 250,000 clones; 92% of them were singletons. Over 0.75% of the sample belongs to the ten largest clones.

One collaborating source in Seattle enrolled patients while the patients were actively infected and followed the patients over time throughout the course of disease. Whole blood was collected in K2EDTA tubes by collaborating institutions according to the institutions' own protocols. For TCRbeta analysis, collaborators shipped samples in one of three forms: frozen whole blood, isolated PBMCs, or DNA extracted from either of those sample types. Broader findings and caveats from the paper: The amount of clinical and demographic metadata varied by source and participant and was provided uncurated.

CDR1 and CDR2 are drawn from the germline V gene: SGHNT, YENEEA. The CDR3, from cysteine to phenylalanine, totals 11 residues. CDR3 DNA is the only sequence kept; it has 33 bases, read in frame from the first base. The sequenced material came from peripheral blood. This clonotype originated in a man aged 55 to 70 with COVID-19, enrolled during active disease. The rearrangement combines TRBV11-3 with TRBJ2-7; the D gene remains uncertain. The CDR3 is CASSFLGPCSF. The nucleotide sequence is TGTGCCAGCAGCTTTTTGGGCCCCTGCTCCTTC.